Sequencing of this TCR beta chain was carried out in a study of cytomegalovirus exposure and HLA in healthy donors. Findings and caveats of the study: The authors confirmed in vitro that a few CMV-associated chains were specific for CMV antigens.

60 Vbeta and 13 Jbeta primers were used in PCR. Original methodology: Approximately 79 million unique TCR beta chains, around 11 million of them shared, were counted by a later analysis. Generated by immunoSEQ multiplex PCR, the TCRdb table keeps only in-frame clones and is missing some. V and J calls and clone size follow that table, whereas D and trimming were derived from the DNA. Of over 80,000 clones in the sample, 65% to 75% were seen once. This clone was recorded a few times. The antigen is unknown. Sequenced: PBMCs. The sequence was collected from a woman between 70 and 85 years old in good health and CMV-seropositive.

CDR3 nucleotide sequence: TGTGCCTGGAGGTCCTCGGGGAGCAACAATCAGCCCCAGCATTTT. Translating it yields CAWRSSGSNNQPQHF. The chain combines TRBV30 with TRBJ1-5, with D unresolved. Trimming took 3 bases from V and 3 from J, leaving 15 bases between them. The CDR3 length is 15 residues. Looked up from germline, CDR1 is GTSNPN and CDR2 is SVGIG (reference sequence).